The next 32 T cell receptor beta chains were all read from a single sample in a study of blood T cell repertoires in COVID-19. Here immunoSEQ multiplex PCR was the method, and the copy in TCRdb shows in-frame clones only, minus some. The sample records 250,000 to 300,000 clones, around nine tenths being singletons. Source material: peripheral blood. The receptor source for this set is a young woman with COVID-19, enrolled during active disease.

This clone was seen a single time. The chain links TRBV6-5 to TRBJ2-7; TRBD2 might be the D (7 bases). Trimming cost V 2 bases and J 7 bases, with 18 bases left between them. The CDR3 runs to 15 residues. CDR1 MNHEY and CDR2 SVGAGI come from the germline V gene. The CDR3 protein is CASSYVGRGAGEQYF. CDR3 DNA sequence: TGTGCCAGCAGTTACGTCGGCCGGGGGGCGGGAGAGCAGTACTTC.

The chain is built from TRBV6-5 and TRBJ1-5; 7 bases map to TRBD1. The V gene's germline CDR1 is MNHEY and CDR2 SVGAGI. V lost 7 bases and J lost 5; bases outside the gene matches: 11. This CDR3 region has 15 residues. CDR3 coding DNA: TGTGCCAGCACCGGAGACAGGGCAAGGGATCAGCCCCAGCATTTT. Translated, it gives CASTGDRARDQPQHF.

This chain uses TRBV2 with TRBJ2-1, with TRBD2 matching 9 bases. The CDR3 is 16 residues long. Trimming cost V 5 bases and J 10 bases; bases outside gene matches: 15. Germline CDR1 SNHLY, CDR2 FYNNEI. CDR3 bases: TGTGCCAGCAGTCCCCCCGCTAGCGGGACGAGGGGGGAGCAGTTCTTC. Amino acids: CASSPPASGTRGEQFF.

The gene calls are TRBV28 and TRBJ2-1; maybe TRBD2 (6 bases). This CDR3 region has 14 residues. Trimming removed 5 bases at V and 2 bases at J, with 10 bases between. Germline loops: CDR1 MDHEN, CDR2 SYDVKM. This CDR3 is CASSHGSAYNEQFF. DNA for the CDR3: TGTGCCAGCAGTCACGGGAGCGCCTACAATGAGCAGTTCTTC.

The chain links TRBV2 to TRBJ2-5; D gene unclear. The V end lost 4 bases, the J end lost 5 bases, and 5 bases lay between the germline ends. Germline values: CDR1 SNHLY, CDR2 FYNNEI. The CDR3 length is 11 residues. The CDR3 spells CASSAVETQYF. CDR3 nucleotides: TGTGCCAGCAGTGCTGTGGAGACCCAGTACTTC.

For this clone: Other DNA sequences from this sample encode an identical CDR3 as well. For the CDR3, the DNA is TGTGCCAGCAGTCCCACTGGAAACACCATATATTTT. It encodes CASSPTGNTIYF. The chain couples TRBV12-3 or TRBV12-4 to TRBJ1-3, with D unresolved. This CDR3 spans 12 amino acids. With 5 bases removed from V and 2 bases from J, the gap between germline ends came to 4 bases.

J is TRBJ2-1 and V is TRBV19; the match to TRBD2 covers 9 bases. This CDR3 has 14 residues. After removal of 5 bases from V and 3 bases from J, the junction contained 2 bases not matched to a gene. Germline CDR1 reads LNHDA; CDR2 reads SQIVND (reference sequence). The CDR3 DNA reads as TGTGCCAGTAGTCCTAGCGGGGTCTACAATGAGCAGTTCTTC. Translating gives CASSPSGVYNEQFF.

The rearrangement joins TRBV4-1 to TRBJ2-7; 7 positions agree with TRBD1. The CDR3 has 16 residues. Germline V gene lookup returns CDR1 MGHRA and CDR2 YSYEKL. Germline trimming cut 1 base from V and 0 bases from J; bases unmatched to any gene: 6. CDR3 nucleotide sequence: TGCGCCAGCAGCCAAGCCGCCGGGACAGCCTCCTACGAGCAGTACTTC. It codes for CASSQAAGTASYEQYF.

The chain has TRBV27 and TRBJ1-6; 8 bases are shared with TRBD1. V lost 5 bases, J lost 14 bases, and 17 bases stayed unmatched. The length of the CDR3 is 16 residues. Germline V lookup: CDR1 MNHEY, CDR2 SMNVEV (reference sequence). CDR3 loop: CASSPRQGPFIMTLHF. CDR3 coding DNA: TGTGCCAGCAGTCCCCGACAGGGGCCATTTATTATGACCCTCCACTTT.

The chain uses TRBV4-2 and TRBJ2-7; possible D gene TRBD1, 5 bases. V dropped 1 base and J dropped 6 bases, with 13 bases sitting between them. Germline V gene lookup returns CDR1 LGHNA and CDR2 YNFKEQ. The CDR3 loop spans 14 amino acids. The CDR3 DNA sequence: TGTGCCAGCAGCCAAGGGGCAGGGTACGGCGAGCAGTACTTC. Translating it yields CASSQGAGYGEQYF.

The genes are TRBV6-4 and TRBJ2-3; D perhaps matches TRBD1 (6 bases). CDR1 is MRHNA and CDR2 is SNTAGT in the germline V gene. This CDR3 is built from 15 residues. V lost 3 bases to trimming and J lost 1 base, with 11 bases between them. The CDR3 sequence is CASSESRGGTDTQYF. In DNA form, the CDR3 reads TGTGCCAGCAGTGAATCCAGGGGCGGCACAGATACGCAGTATTTT.

This chain uses TRBV4-3 with TRBJ2-3; 10 bases line up with TRBD2. The CDR3 totals 17 residues. Germline CDR1 LGHNA, CDR2 YSLEER. Trimming took 4 bases from V and 3 from J; bases not matched to a gene: 10. The DNA for the CDR3 is TGCGCCAGCAGCCCATCCCCTAGCGGGAGTGTGACAGATACGCAGTATTTT. This gives the protein CASSPSPSGSVTDTQYF.

CDR3 in DNA: TGTGCCAGTAGTATACGGGGGCTAGCGGCCCACGACATTCAGTACTTC. Protein: CASSIRGLAAHDIQYF. The V and J genes are TRBV19 and TRBJ2-4; possible D gene TRBD2, 7 bases. V was shortened by 2 bases and J by 8 bases, with 19 bases between the two germline ends. CDR1 is LNHDA, CDR2 SQIVND, per germline (reference sequence). The CDR3 covers 16 residues.

This clone has just one count. V is TRBV10-3 and J is TRBJ2-7, with 10 bases matching TRBD1. The CDR3 contains 12 residues. V dropped 10 bases and J dropped 3; count of bases not matched to a gene: 3. Per germline, CDR1 ENHRY and CDR2 SYGVKD. The CDR3 loop reads CATGTGDYEQYF. The DNA for the CDR3 is TGTGCCACAGGGACAGGGGACTACGAGCAGTACTTC.

V usage is TRBV14 and J usage is TRBJ1-6; tentative D call: TRBD1 (5 bases). V gave up 4 bases and J gave up 0 bases, with 13 bases separating them. In germline, CDR1 is SGHDN, CDR2 FVKESK. The CDR3 sequence is 17 residues long. DNA of the CDR3: TGTGCCAGCAGCCGCCTGGGGGGGAGCTCCTATAATTCACCCCTCCACTTT. This translates into CASSRLGGSSYNSPLHF.

The V and J genes are TRBV23-1 and TRBJ2-2, with TRBD1 identical over 11 bases. TRBV23-1 is noted as an ORF with a role that remains uncertain. This CDR3 spans 24 amino acids. The trim removed 4 bases at V and 5 bases at J, leaving 30 bases unmatched. DNA for the CDR3: TGCGCCAGCAGTCGAGGAGGCACATTATCACCCGGGACAGGGGGTGCTTTCGGGACCGGGGAGCTGTTTTTT. Its protein is CASSRGGTLSPGTGGAFGTGELFF.

The chain links TRBV6-4 to TRBJ1-3; 9 nucleotides align to TRBD1. The CDR3 spans 18 residues. Trimming took 0 bases from V and 6 from J; bases not matched to a gene: 12. Germline V gene lookup returns CDR1 MRHNA and CDR2 SNTAGT. The CDR3 DNA sequence: TGTGCCAGCAGTGACTCGGGACAGGGACTACTGGGGGTAAACACCATATATTTT. This gives the protein CASSDSGQGLLGVNTIYF.

The V gene is TRBV18, the J gene TRBJ1-5; 7 nucleotides align to TRBD1. The CDR3 contains 15 residues. Germline V gives CDR1 KGHSH, CDR2 LQKENI. The V and J ends lost 3 bases and 7 bases, in that order; junction bases with no gene match: 9. As DNA, the CDR3 is TGTGCCAGCTCACCGCCACAGGGGTTAGTACAGCCCCAGCATTTT. It is translated as CASSPPQGLVQPQHF.

The chain carries TRBV9 and TRBJ2-7; D is possibly TRBD2 (5 bases). The germline V and J ends were trimmed by 4 bases and 0 bases, with 14 bases remaining between them. Germline V gene lookup returns CDR1 SGDLS and CDR2 YYNGEE. CDR3 size: 15 residues. The CDR3 DNA reads as TGTGCCAGCAGCATCAAGTGGGGAGCCTCCTACGAGCAGTACTTC. Translation: CASSIKWGASYEQYF.

J is TRBJ2-3 and V is TRBV27; D unclear. V was pared by 3 bases and J by 1 base, with 8 bases between. The CDR3 contains 14 residues. Germline assignment: CDR1 MNHEY and CDR2 SMNVEV (reference sequence). This CDR3 reads CASSFQVGTDTQYF. As DNA, the CDR3 is TGTGCCAGCAGTTTCCAGGTCGGCACAGATACGCAGTATTTT.

Note on this clone: Mismatch with germline at one junction end may stem from a read error. This sequence joins TRBV19 and TRBJ1-5, with TRBD1 matching over 10 bases. Germline CDR1 reads LNHDA; CDR2 reads SQIVND (reference sequence). This CDR3 region has 17 residues. CDR3 sequence: CACSPGQGTYCIQPQHF. The CDR3 DNA reads as TGTGCCTGTAGTCCGGGACAGGGGACCTATTGCATTCAGCCCCAGCATTTT.

This rearrangement joins TRBV5-4 to TRBJ2-7; 9 nucleotides line up with TRBD2. In germline, CDR1 is SGHNT, CDR2 YYREEE (reference sequence). Unmatched junction bases numbered 5, after V lost 1 base and J lost 6 bases. The CDR3 runs 14 residues. The CDR3 DNA reads TGTGCCAGCAGCTTGTTGGGGACTAGCCGCGAGCAGTACTTC. It encodes CASSLLGTSREQYF.

The genes are TRBV11-2 and TRBJ1-1, with TRBD1 matching over 9 bases. Per the germline V gene, CDR1 is SGHAT and CDR2 is FQNNGV. V was pared by 3 bases and J by 11 bases, with 7 bases of the junction left unmatched. The CDR3 is made up of 13 amino acids. CDR3 sequence (DNA): TGTGCCAGCAGCTTGCTACAGGGGGCGCAGGCTTTCTTT. Translating gives CASSLLQGAQAFF.

V usage is TRBV10-3 and J usage is TRBJ2-7; tentative D call: TRBD1 (5 bases). This CDR3 region has 13 residues. Deletions cut 6 bases from V and 1 base from J, with 10 bases between. Germline V gene sequence: CDR1 ENHRY, CDR2 SYGVKD. CDR3 in DNA: TGTGCCATCAGATTAGGACAATCCTACGAGCAGTACTTC. Protein sequence: CAIRLGQSYEQYF.

This clone has more than one count but fewer than ten. The J gene is TRBJ1-6, the V gene TRBV11-2; 8 bases align to TRBD1. The germline V gene has CDR1 SGHAT and CDR2 FQNNGV. Germline trimming cut 2 bases from V and 8 bases from J; bases unmatched to any gene: 8. The CDR3 has 16 amino acids. CDR3 sequence reads: CASSLRGDRSYSPLHF. DNA for the CDR3: TGTGCCAGCAGCTTACGGGGGGACAGGTCTTATTCACCCCTCCACTTT.

The rearrangement uses TRBV6-1 and TRBJ2-7; 9 positions match TRBD2. The V segment lost 3 bases and the J segment 3 bases; nucleotides outside the gene matches: 0. The CDR3 extends over 13 amino acids. Germline V gene sequence: CDR1 MNHNS, CDR2 SASEGT. The CDR3 sequence is CASSEREGYEQYF. CDR3 DNA: TGTGCCAGCAGTGAGCGGGAGGGCTACGAGCAGTACTTC.

The CDR3 coding sequence is TGTGCCAGCAGCCAACAATCCCTAGCGGCCGGGGAGCTGTTTTTT. Protein sequence: CASSQQSLAAGELFF. The rearrangement joins TRBV3-1 (or the pseudogene TRBV3-2) to TRBJ2-2, with 7 bases matching TRBD2. The trim removed 2 bases at V and 6 bases at J, leaving 6 bases unmatched. Germline lookup yields CDR1 LGHDT and CDR2 YNNKEL (reference sequence). This CDR3 region has 15 residues.

V is TRBV27 and J is TRBJ2-7; D ambiguous. The CDR3 extends over 14 amino acids. Germline V gives CDR1 MNHEY, CDR2 SMNVEV (reference sequence). V lost 2 bases and J 3 bases, leaving 11 bases between the germline ends. CDR3 sequence: CASSLMPKLYEQYF. The CDR3 bases are TGTGCCAGCAGTTTAATGCCGAAGCTCTACGAGCAGTACTTC.

V gene TRBV7-2 combines with J gene TRBJ2-7, with a tentative D call TRBD2 (5 bases). The V gene's germline CDR1 is SGHTA and CDR2 FQGNSA. This CDR3 has 13 residues. Trimming removed 4 bases from V and 6 bases from J, with 13 bases in between. CDR3 DNA sequence: TGTGCCAGCAGCTCCCACGGGGTGGCCGAGCAGTACTTC. The encoded protein is CASSSHGVAEQYF.

The V and J genes are TRBV28 and TRBJ2-2; D is ambiguous. This CDR3 region has 14 residues. Germline V gene sequence: CDR1 MDHEN, CDR2 SYDVKM. Trimming left V 3 bases short and J 1 base short, with 6 bases between. The DNA for the CDR3 is TGTGCCAGCAGTTTGTCATTGAACACCGGGGAGCTGTTTTTT. This sequence encodes CASSLSLNTGELFF.

This chain connects TRBV18 to TRBJ2-5, with 9 bases identical to TRBD2. Losses at the gene ends were 0 bases for V and 2 bases for J; bases not matched to a gene: 4. CDR1 is KGHSH, CDR2 LQKENI, per germline. The CDR3 contains 16 residues. The CDR3 DNA reads TGTGCCAGCTCACCACCGCGGCTAGCGGGGCAAGAGACCCAGTACTTC. Protein sequence: CASSPPRLAGQETQYF.

The V call is TRBV28, the J call TRBJ2-5, with D unresolved. The V end was cut by 3 bases, the J end by 2 bases, with 10 bases between. From germline, CDR1 is MDHEN and CDR2 SYDVKM. This CDR3 comprises 14 residues. The CDR3 reads CASSLIALQETQYF. The CDR3 nucleotides read TGTGCCAGCAGTTTGATAGCACTTCAAGAGACCCAGTACTTC.